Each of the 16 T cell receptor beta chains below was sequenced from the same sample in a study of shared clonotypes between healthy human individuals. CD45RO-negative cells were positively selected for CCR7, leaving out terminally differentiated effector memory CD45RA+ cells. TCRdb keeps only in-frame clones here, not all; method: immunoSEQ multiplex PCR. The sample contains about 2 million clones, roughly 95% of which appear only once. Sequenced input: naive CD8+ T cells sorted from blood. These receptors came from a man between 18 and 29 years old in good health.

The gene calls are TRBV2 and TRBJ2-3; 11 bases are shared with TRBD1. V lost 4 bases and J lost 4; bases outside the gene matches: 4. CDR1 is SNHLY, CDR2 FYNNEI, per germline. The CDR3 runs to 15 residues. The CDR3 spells CASSVWGQGADTQYF. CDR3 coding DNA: TGTGCCAGCAGTGTGTGGGGACAGGGGGCAGATACGCAGTATTTT.

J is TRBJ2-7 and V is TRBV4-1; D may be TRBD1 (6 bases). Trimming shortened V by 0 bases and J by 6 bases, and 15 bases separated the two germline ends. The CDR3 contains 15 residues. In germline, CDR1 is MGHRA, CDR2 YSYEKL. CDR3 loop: CASSQDPQGSIEQYF. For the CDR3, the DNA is TGCGCCAGCAGCCAAGATCCACAGGGATCGATCGAGCAGTACTTC.

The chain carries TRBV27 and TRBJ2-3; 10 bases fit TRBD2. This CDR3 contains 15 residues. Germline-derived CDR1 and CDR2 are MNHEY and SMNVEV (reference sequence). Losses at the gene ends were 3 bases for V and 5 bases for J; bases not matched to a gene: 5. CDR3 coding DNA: TGTGCCAGCAGTTTCCTAGCGGGGGAACTAGATACGCAGTATTTT. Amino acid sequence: CASSFLAGELDTQYF.

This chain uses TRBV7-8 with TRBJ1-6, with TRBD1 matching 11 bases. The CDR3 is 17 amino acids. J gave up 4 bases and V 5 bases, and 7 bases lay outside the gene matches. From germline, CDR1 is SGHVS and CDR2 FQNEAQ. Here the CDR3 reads CASSPTGTGGYNSPLHF. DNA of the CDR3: TGTGCCAGCAGCCCAACCGGGACAGGGGGTTATAATTCACCCCTCCACTTT.

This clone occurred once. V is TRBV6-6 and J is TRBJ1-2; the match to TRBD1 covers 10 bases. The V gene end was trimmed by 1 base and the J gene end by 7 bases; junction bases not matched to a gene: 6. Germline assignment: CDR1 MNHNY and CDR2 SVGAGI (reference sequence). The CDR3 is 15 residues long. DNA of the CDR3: TGTGCCAGCAGTTACTTGGGGACAGGGGATCGTGGCTACACCTTC. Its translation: CASSYLGTGDRGYTF.

CDR3 in amino acids: CASSQDLETGATDTQYF. CDR3 sequence (DNA): TGCGCCAGCAGCCAAGATCTCGAGACAGGGGCCACAGATACGCAGTATTTT. The chain employs TRBV4-1 and TRBJ2-3, with 8 positions matching TRBD1. The germline V gene has CDR1 MGHRA and CDR2 YSYEKL. CDR3 size: 17 residues. V lost 0 bases, J lost 2 bases, and 7 bases stayed unmatched.

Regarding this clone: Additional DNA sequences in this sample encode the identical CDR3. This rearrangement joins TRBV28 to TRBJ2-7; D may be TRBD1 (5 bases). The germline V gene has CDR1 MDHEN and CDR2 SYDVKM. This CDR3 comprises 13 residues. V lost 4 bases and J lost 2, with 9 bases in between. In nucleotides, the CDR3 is TGTGCCAGCAGTTCAGGGCAGACCTACGAGCAGTACTTC. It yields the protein CASSSGQTYEQYF.

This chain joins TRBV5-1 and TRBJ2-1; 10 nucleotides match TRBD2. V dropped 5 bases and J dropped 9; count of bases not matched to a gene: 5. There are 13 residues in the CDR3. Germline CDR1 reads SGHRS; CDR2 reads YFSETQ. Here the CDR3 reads CASRAGGLGEQFF. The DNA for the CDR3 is TGCGCCAGCAGAGCGGGAGGGCTGGGTGAGCAGTTCTTC.

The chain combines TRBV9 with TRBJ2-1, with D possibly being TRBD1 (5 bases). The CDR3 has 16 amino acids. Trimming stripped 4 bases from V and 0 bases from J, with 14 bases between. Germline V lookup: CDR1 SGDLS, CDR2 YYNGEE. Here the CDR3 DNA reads TGTGCCAGCAGCTCTCCATTGGGGCGCTCCTACAATGAGCAGTTCTTC. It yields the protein CASSSPLGRSYNEQFF.

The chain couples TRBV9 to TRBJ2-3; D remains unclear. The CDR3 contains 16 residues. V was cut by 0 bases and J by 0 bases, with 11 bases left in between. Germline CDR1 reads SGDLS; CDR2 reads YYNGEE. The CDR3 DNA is TGTGCCAGCAGCGTAGTGTCCTATCTTAGCACAGATACGCAGTATTTT. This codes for CASSVVSYLSTDTQYF.

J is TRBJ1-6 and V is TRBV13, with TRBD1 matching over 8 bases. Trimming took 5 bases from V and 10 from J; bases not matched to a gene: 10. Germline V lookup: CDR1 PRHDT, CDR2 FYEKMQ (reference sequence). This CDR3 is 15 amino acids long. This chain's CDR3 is CASSHRGYEGSPLHF. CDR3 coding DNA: TGTGCCAGCAGCCACAGGGGGTACGAAGGATCACCCCTCCACTTT.

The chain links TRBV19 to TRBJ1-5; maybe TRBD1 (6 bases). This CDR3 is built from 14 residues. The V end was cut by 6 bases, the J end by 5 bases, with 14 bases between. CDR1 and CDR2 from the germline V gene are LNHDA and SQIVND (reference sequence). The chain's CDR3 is CASRADRYDQPQHF. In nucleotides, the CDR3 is TGTGCCAGTAGGGCCGACAGGTACGATCAGCCCCAGCATTTT.

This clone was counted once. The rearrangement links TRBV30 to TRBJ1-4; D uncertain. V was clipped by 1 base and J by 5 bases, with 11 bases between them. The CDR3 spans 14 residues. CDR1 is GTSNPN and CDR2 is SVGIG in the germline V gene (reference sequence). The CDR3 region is CAWSDVGGNEKLFF. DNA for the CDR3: TGTGCCTGGAGTGATGTAGGAGGAAATGAAAAACTGTTTTTT.

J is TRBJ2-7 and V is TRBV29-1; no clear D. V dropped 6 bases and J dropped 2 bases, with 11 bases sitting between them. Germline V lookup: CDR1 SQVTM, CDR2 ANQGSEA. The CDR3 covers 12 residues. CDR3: CSVLIITYEQYF. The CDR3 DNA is TGCAGCGTGCTGATAATCACCTACGAGCAGTACTTC.

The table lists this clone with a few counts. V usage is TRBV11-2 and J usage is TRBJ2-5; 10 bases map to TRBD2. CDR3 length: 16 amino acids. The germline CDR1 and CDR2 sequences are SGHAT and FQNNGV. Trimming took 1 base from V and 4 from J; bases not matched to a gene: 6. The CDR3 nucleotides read TGTGCCAGCAGCTTAGCGGAGCTAGCGGGGGCAGAGACCCAGTACTTC. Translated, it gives CASSLAELAGAETQYF.

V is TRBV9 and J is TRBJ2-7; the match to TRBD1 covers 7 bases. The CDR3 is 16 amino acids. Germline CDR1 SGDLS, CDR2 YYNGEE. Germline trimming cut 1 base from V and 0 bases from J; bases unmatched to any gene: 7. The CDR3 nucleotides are TGTGCCAGCAGCGTATATTGGGACAGCAGCTCCTACGAGCAGTACTTC. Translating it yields CASSVYWDSSSYEQYF.